The rows below give T cell receptor beta chains drawn from one sample of a study of blood T cell repertoires in COVID-19. Data came from immunoSEQ multiplex PCR; TCRdb stores just in-frame clones and leaves some out. The sample shows 90,000 to 150,000 clones, around 80% of them seen only once. Source material: peripheral blood. The receptor set was obtained from a woman older than 75 with acute or convalescent COVID-19. Both conserved end residues are trimmed from each CDR3. Only part of the rows carry a size: once, few, many, or a class if the clone is expanded.

V,size,J,CDR3
TRBV18,once,TRBJ1-2,ASSPGQVYYGYT
TRBV4-3,once,TRBJ1-4,ASSQEGQRTGGEKLF
TRBV19,.,TRBJ2-5,ASSPQTRGGETQY
TRBV19,.,TRBJ2-7,ASHQTGAGEQY
TRBV20-1,.,TRBJ1-5,SASYGQGTNQPQH
TRBV15,.,TRBJ2-7,ATSRDKTYEQY
TRBV5-8,.,TRBJ1-3,ASSLEGGSGNTIY
TRBV6-2/TRBV6-3,.,TRBJ2-3,ASSYSRGLAGGSDTQY
TRBV19,.,TRBJ2-1,ASSIWRTSGGYNEQF
TRBV30,few,TRBJ1-5,AWSAPGGNSNQPQH
TRBV4-2,.,TRBJ2-1,ASSLELGSYNEQF
TRBV7-2,.,TRBJ1-2,ASSLGSSYYGYT
TRBV19,.,TRBJ1-2,ASSIDRVSDGYT
TRBV7-2,.,TRBJ2-7,ASSVQGYGGYEQY
TRBV6-1,.,TRBJ1-2,ASSEGGRGGGYGYT
TRBV19,.,TRBJ2-7,ASSPMTGGYEQY
TRBV27,.,TRBJ2-7,ASSLSGQGRSEQY
TRBV11-2,.,TRBJ1-2,ASNPDNYGYT
TRBV30,.,TRBJ1-6,ASGQGVDSPLH
TRBV5-1,.,TRBJ2-7,ASSLELGDEQY
TRBV6-2/TRBV6-3,.,TRBJ2-3,ASSYGNGRESADTQY
TRBV5-1,.,TRBJ2-5,ASSLAGPQETQY
TRBV5-1,.,TRBJ1-2,ASTSSTGQDYGYT
TRBV11-3,.,TRBJ1-3,ASSLTGVSGNTIY
TRBV5-1,.,TRBJ2-1,ASSGGDRRHNEQF
TRBV5-1,.,TRBJ2-7,ARLPRDRFNEQY
TRBV3-1/TRBV3-2,.,TRBJ2-3,ASSLNRDWGDTQY
TRBV23-1,.,TRBJ1-2,ASRKPPPRDSEPYGYT
TRBV7-2,.,TRBJ1-5,ASSLVGDQPQH
TRBV6-5,.,TRBJ1-4,ASSPVREKLF
TRBV5-8,few,TRBJ1-5,ASRPGFNQPQH
TRBV7-2,.,TRBJ2-1,ASSPLAGSYNEQF
TRBV28,.,TRBJ1-1,ASSSGGMNTEAF
TRBV9,.,TRBJ2-7,ASSAGLAGNSGYEQY
TRBV29-1,.,TRBJ2-7,SAGTPGRDEQY
TRBV6-5,few,TRBJ2-3,ASSPPGREDTQY
TRBV5-4,once,TRBJ2-7,ASSLSAGNSYEQY
TRBV18,few,TRBJ2-6,ASSQSGTGGNGANVLT
TRBV9,.,TRBJ2-3,ASNRQGEWTDTQY
TRBV30,.,TRBJ1-3,AWSPIDSSGNTIY
TRBV7-2,.,TRBJ1-1,ASSGDRRSEAF
TRBV7-2,.,TRBJ1-1,ASSQRGTGWGDTEAF
TRBV29-1,.,TRBJ1-5,SVADTNSNQPQH
TRBV6-5,few,TRBJ1-6,ASRRTGAQNSPLH
TRBV19,.,TRBJ1-1,ASSIGGLRSEAF
TRBV19,few,TRBJ1-4,ASSIDSATNEKLF
TRBV19,.,TRBJ1-5,ASSLGSQPQH
TRBV7-8,.,TRBJ2-5,ASSLFRGETQY
TRBV18,.,TRBJ2-1,ASSPRDIYNEQF
TRBV2,.,TRBJ1-5,ASSSDSNQPQH
TRBV7-3,.,TRBJ1-1,ASSLNRGDTEAF
TRBV7-2,.,TRBJ2-1,ASSFRGLAANEQF
TRBV11-2,.,TRBJ1-2,ASSFPRDRSNYGYT
TRBV10-3,.,TRBJ2-1,AISETLTSGRAYEQF
TRBV5-6,few,TRBJ2-7,ASSRTGHSYEQY
TRBV19,.,TRBJ2-3,ASSPTRDRRTDTQY